Following are 3 T cell receptor beta chains from one sample sequenced in a study of regulatory T cells in long-lasting Graves disease. The time point denotes: persistent/refractory GD, antithyroid drugs over 5 years with positive TRAb. Scientists built the TCR library using RNA that was extracted from PBMCs. Investigators prepared the TCR beta libraries by applying iRepertoire HTBI primers and Arm-PCR of CDR3 regions. TCRdb fed the multiplex PCR reads into MiXCR, producing one record per CDR3 protein. This table holds 700,000 or so distinct CDR3 sequences, approximately 31% found once. Sequenced here: peripheral blood mononuclear cells (PBMCs), sampled when the disease was refractory, from a patient treated with antithyroid drugs. The receptors derive from a female donor with Graves disease.

There are many counts of this clonotype. This sequence joins TRBV12-3 or TRBV12-4 and TRBJ2-5, with D uncertain. The V end lost 0 bases, the J end lost 5 bases, and 10 bases lay between the germline ends. The CDR3 has 14 residues. CDR3 sequence: CASSLARLTETQYF. CDR3 in DNA: TGTGCCAGCAGTTTAGCGCGGCTAACGGAGACCCAGTACTTC.

The chain carries TRBV13 and TRBJ2-7; D is possibly TRBD1 or TRBD2 (5 bases each). CDR3 length: 14 amino acids. V was shortened by 5 bases and J by 9 bases, with 20 bases between the two germline ends. Looked up from germline, CDR1 is PRHDT and CDR2 is FYEKMQ (reference sequence). The DNA for the CDR3 is TGTGCCAGCAGCGAACGGAGAGGGGTAAAGAGGCAGTACTTC. This encodes CASSERRGVKRQYF.

This clonotype was seen a handful of times. The J gene is TRBJ2-5, the V gene TRBV12-3 or TRBV12-4; 8 nucleotides line up with TRBD1. The CDR3 length is 15 residues. Losses at the gene ends were 6 bases for V and 5 bases for J; bases not matched to a gene: 11. CDR3 nucleotides: TGTGCCAGCAGGCCAGGGGGCGCCTGGGGGGAGACCCAGTACTTC. Its protein product is CASRPGGAWGETQYF.